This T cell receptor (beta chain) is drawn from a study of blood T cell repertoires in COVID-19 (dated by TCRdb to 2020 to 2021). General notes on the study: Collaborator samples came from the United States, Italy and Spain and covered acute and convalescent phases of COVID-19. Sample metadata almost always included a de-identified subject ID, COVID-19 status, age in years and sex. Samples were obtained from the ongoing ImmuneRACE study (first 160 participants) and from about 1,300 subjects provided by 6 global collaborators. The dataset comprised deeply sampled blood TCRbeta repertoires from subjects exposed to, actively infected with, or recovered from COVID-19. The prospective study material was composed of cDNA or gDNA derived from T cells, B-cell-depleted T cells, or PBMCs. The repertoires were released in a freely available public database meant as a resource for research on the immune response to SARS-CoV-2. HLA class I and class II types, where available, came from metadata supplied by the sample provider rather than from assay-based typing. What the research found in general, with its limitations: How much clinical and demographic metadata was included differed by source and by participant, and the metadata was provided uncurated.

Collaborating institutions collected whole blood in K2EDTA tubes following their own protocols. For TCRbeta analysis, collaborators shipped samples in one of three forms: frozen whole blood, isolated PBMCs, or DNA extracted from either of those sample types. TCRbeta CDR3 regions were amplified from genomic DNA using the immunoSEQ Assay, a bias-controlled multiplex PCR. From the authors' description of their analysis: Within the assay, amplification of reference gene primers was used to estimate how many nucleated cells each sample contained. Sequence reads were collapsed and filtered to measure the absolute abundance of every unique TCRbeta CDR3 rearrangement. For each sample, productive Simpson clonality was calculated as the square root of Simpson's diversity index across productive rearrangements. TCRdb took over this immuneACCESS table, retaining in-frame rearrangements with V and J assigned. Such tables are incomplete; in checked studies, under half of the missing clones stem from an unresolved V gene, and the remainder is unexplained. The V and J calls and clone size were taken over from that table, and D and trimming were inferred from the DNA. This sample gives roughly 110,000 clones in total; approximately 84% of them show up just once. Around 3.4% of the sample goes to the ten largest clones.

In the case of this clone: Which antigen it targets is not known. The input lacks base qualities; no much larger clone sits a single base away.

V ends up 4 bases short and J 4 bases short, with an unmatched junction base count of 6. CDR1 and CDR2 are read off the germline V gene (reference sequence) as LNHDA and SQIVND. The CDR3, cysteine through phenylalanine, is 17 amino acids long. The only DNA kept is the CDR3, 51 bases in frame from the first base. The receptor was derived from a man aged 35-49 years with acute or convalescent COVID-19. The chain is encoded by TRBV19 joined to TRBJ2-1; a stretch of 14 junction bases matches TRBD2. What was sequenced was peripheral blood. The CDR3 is CASSRSGLAGGYNEQFF. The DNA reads TGTGCCAGTAGTAGGAGCGGACTAGCGGGGGGATACAATGAGCAGTTCTTC. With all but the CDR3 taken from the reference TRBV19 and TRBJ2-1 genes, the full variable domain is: DGGITQSPKYLFRKEGQNVTLSCEQNLNHDAMYWYRQDPGQGLRLIYYSQIVNDFQKGDIAEGYSVSREKKESFPLTVTSAQKNPTAFYLCASSRSGLAGGYNEQFFGPGTRLTVL.